This T cell receptor (beta chain) was recovered during a study of cytomegalovirus exposure and HLA in healthy donors. Study observations and caveats: The later analysis indicated that the majority of CMV-associated TCR beta chains appeared HLA-restricted.

A multiplex PCR was run with 60 Vbeta primers and 13 Jbeta primers. Original processing notes: An analysis that came later counted 60 million to 80 million unique TCR beta chains, approximately 12 million shared. Profiling relied on immunoSEQ multiplex PCR, and the TCRdb table lists in-frame clones only, not all of them. V and J calls and clone size follow that table, whereas D and trimming were derived from the DNA. The sample carries tens of thousands of clones, roughly 77% recorded once. Every donor was a healthy person donating bone marrow. About this clone: The antigen is unknown.

CDR3 length: 14 amino acids. Trimming removed 5 bases from V and 1 base from J, with 9 bases in between. Germline V gene lookup returns CDR1 GTSNPN and CDR2 SVGIG (reference sequence). The origin of this receptor is a man in his forties or fifties in good health and CMV-seronegative. The chain recombines TRBV30 with TRBJ2-6; D gene ambiguous. The sample consisted of PBMCs. CDR3 sequence reads: CAWSRSSGANVLTF. Here the CDR3 DNA reads TGTGCCTGGTCTAGGTCGTCTGGGGCCAACGTCCTGACTTTC.